The clone carrying this TCR beta chain was counted once. Its antigen is as yet unknown. The junction departs from germline at one end; a sequencing error may be responsible. This record belongs to a study of response to subunit inactivated influenza vaccine. Overall study findings and caveats: Authors suggested each seasonal influenza vaccination recruits few new T cells.

CDR1 and CDR2 from the germline V gene are SQVTM and ANQGSEA. CDR3 length equals 12 residues. TCRdb itself ran the RT-PCR reads through MiXCR, one entry per CDR3 protein. The table lists under 550,000 distinct CDR3 sequences, around 8% of them singletons. The receptor comes from a man aged 50 to 69 who received an inactivated influenza vaccine. The sample here was PBMCs from blood, taken less than 25 months after vaccination. The chain joins TRBV29-1 to TRBJ1-1; D unclear. CDR3 amino acids: CSVRRKNTEALF. In DNA form, the CDR3 reads TGCAGCGTCAGAAGGAAGAACACTGAAGCTTTATTT.